Detailed here is one T cell receptor beta chain. At one end the junction does not follow the germline gene, possibly because of a read error. The data belong to a study of tumor-infiltrating lymphocytes in primary liver carcinoma. Co-extracting RNA and DNA was done with roughly 17-31 mg of unsorted bulk tissue as input. This CDR3 is 15 amino acids long. CDR1 and CDR2 from the germline V gene are SGHAT and FQNNGV. Production of TCR beta cDNA used 400 to 650 ng total RNA together with a constant-region primer. Three rounds of nested multiplex PCR with slightly modified ARM-PCR produced TCR beta libraries. Both of the initial two PCR rounds ran for roughly 11 cycles and employed TRBV1-TRBV30 forward primers alongside a C-beta reverse primer. TCRdb re-analysed the multiplex PCR reads in MiXCR, keeping a single row per CDR3 protein. The data show fewer than 25,000 distinct CDR3 sequences, over 65% seen once.

The sample was liver tumor tissue from sampling region 1. The sample's subset: tumor region T1, superior pole. V and J are TRBV11-2 and TRBJ2-7; 8 bases fit TRBD1. The receptor was isolated from a man aged 35 to 55 with primary liver carcinoma and hepatitis B virus infection. The CDR3 sequence: CTSSSRDRTVYEQYF. The CDR3 nucleotides read TGTACCAGCAGCTCCCGGGACAGGACAGTTTACGAGCAGTACTTC.